This is a list of T cell receptor beta chains from one sample in a study of neurological immune-mediated disorders. TCRdb redid the calling of the 5' RACE reads with MiXCR, one entry per CDR3 protein. Seen here are 20,000 or so distinct CDR3 sequences, roughly 13% observed once, and the top ten hold around 16%. The sample comprised PBMCs. The source of these receptors is a woman in her thirties or forties with HTLV-1-associated myelopathy (HAM/TSP). The CDR3 runs from the conserved cysteine through the conserved F or W. D genes are given only for firm matches. Not every row has a clone size; where given, it reads once, few, many or a size class.

V	size	D	J	CDR3	DNA
TRBV19	.	TRBD1	TRBJ1-1	CASSSPRGETEAFF	TGTGCCAGTAGTTCCCCCAGGGGGGAGACTGAAGCTTTCTTT
TRBV18	few	.	TRBJ1-3	CASSPDISSGNTIYF	TGTGCCAGCTCACCCGACATAAGCTCTGGAAACACCATATATTTT
TRBV5-1	many	.	TRBJ1-2	CASSLRQEGGYTF	TGCGCCAGCAGCTTGCGACAGGAGGGTGGCTACACCTTC
TRBV5-1	many	.	TRBJ2-3	CASSSGAQSDTQYF	TGCGCCAGCAGCTCCGGGGCCCAGTCAGATACGCAGTATTTT
TRBV12-3/TRBV12-4	many	.	TRBJ1-2	CASLQGGGYTF	TGTGCCAGCCTCCAGGGCGGTGGCTACACCTTC
TRBV5-1	many	.	TRBJ1-2	CASSPQGPDYGYTF	TGCGCCAGCAGCCCCCAGGGGCCTGACTATGGCTACACCTTC
TRBV5-1	many	TRBD2	TRBJ2-5	CASSPGLVLGETQYF	TGCGCCAGCAGCCCCGGACTAGTCCTAGGAGAGACCCAGTACTTC
TRBV11-3	.	.	TRBJ2-1	CASSSQSSTTDTQFF	TGTGCCAGCAGTTCCCAATCCTCCACGACAGATACGCAGTTCTTC
TRBV4-1	many	.	TRBJ2-1	CASSRGFPGNEQFF	TGCGCCAGCAGCCGGGGTTTCCCGGGGAATGAGCAGTTCTTC
TRBV10-3	many	.	TRBJ1-5	CATLLGEGEPQHF	TGTGCCACCCTGTTAGGGGAAGGCGAGCCCCAGCATTTT